Listed below are T cell receptor beta chains from one sample, sequenced in a study of T cell responses to AZD1222 COVID-19 vaccine. Measured with immunoSEQ multiplex PCR; TCRdb has only the in-frame clones, and not every one. The sample includes 95,000 to 150,000 clones, roughly 92% of them seen just once. Here the sequenced sample was peripheral blood, taken on day 0 of AZD1222 vaccination. The receptors were gathered from an adult in good health. CDR3s include the opening cysteine and the closing phenylalanine or tryptophan. D genes are given only for firm matches. A row's size may be missing; if present it is once, few, many or a size class.

D gene | J gene | clone size | V gene | CDR3 protein | CDR3 DNA
TRBD2 | TRBJ2-3 | NA | TRBV30 | CAWSRRTSRTDTQYF | TGTGCCTGGAGTAGGAGGACTAGCCGCACAGATACGCAGTATTTT
TRBD2 | TRBJ2-1 | NA | TRBV3-1/TRBV3-2 | CASSPSGGSYNEQFF | TGTGCCAGCAGCCCCAGCGGGGGCTCCTACAATGAGCAGTTCTTC
NA | TRBJ1-1 | NA | TRBV5-1 | CASSLGHPLEAFF | TGCGCCAGCAGCTTGGGACACCCGCTTGAAGCTTTCTTT
NA | TRBJ1-4 | NA | TRBV15 | CATSRDRDEKLFF | TGTGCCACCAGCAGAGACAGGGATGAAAAACTGTTTTTT
NA | TRBJ1-1 | few | TRBV6-5 | CASSYGGNTEAFF | TGTGCCAGCAGTTATGGAGGGAACACTGAAGCTTTCTTT
NA | TRBJ2-5 | NA | TRBV5-1 | CASSLVSGAETQYF | TGCGCCAGCAGCTTGGTTTCTGGAGCTGAGACCCAGTACTTC
NA | TRBJ1-3 | NA | TRBV7-8 | CASSLGSSGNTIYF | TGTGCCAGCAGCTTAGGGAGCTCTGGAAACACCATATATTTT
NA | TRBJ1-6 | NA | TRBV2 | CASSVAGKSSYNSPLHF | TGTGCCAGCAGTGTTGCCGGGAAGAGCTCCTATAATTCACCCCTCCACTTT
TRBD1 | TRBJ1-3 | NA | TRBV3-1/TRBV3-2 | CASSQGTGPGNTIYF | TGTGCCAGCAGCCAGGGGACAGGGCCGGGAAACACCATATATTTT
TRBD2 | TRBJ2-1 | NA | TRBV15 | CATSSGLAGVPYNEQFF | TGTGCCACCAGCAGCGGACTAGCGGGAGTCCCCTACAATGAGCAGTTCTTC
TRBD1 | TRBJ1-1 | NA | TRBV6-5 | CASSYISTGGTEAFF | TGTGCCAGCAGTTATATATCGACAGGGGGCACTGAAGCTTTCTTT
TRBD1 | TRBJ1-2 | NA | TRBV3-1/TRBV3-2 | CASSQTRDRVFYGYTF | TGTGCCAGCAGCCAAACCCGGGACAGGGTGTTCTATGGCTACACCTTC
TRBD1 | TRBJ1-6 | NA | TRBV19 | CASSRQGTNNSPLHF | TGTGCCAGTAGCCGACAGGGGACGAATAATTCACCCCTCCACTTT
NA | TRBJ2-4 | NA | TRBV5-1 | CASSLDLAKNIQYF | TGCGCCAGCAGCTTGGATCTAGCCAAAAACATTCAGTACTTC
NA | TRBJ1-2 | NA | TRBV23-1 | CASGPGQLCYGYTF | TGCGCCAGCGGGCCGGGGCAGTTATGCTATGGCTACACCTTC
NA | TRBJ1-1 | NA | TRBV7-2 | CASSFQGWETEAFF | TGTGCCAGCAGCTTTCAGGGCTGGGAGACTGAAGCTTTCTTT
NA | TRBJ1-5 | NA | TRBV25-1 | CASSDGQGQQPQHF | TGTGCCAGCAGTGATGGGCAGGGGCAACAGCCCCAGCATTTT
NA | TRBJ2-5 | once | TRBV15 | CATSFLGDPIQYF | TGTGCCACCAGCTTCCTCGGGGACCCCATCCAGTACTTC
NA | TRBJ1-6 | NA | TRBV7-2 | CASSFVGGGNSPLHF | TGTGCCAGCAGCTTTGTAGGGGGTGGAAATTCACCCCTCCACTTT
TRBD2 | TRBJ2-1 | NA | TRBV7-2 | CASQPGLAGGSSYNEQFF | TGTGCCAGCCAACCGGGACTAGCGGGGGGGAGCTCCTACAATGAGCAGTTCTTC
NA | TRBJ1-1 | NA | TRBV7-8 | CASSQRWGLNTEAFF | TGTGCCAGCAGCCAGAGGTGGGGCCTGAACACTGAAGCTTTCTTT
NA | TRBJ2-7 | NA | TRBV15 | CATSRVMVLRGEQYF | TGTGCCACCAGCCGCGTTATGGTCCTCCGAGGTGAGCAGTACTTC
TRBD2 | TRBJ2-3 | NA | TRBV19 | CASSGFFGGGVTDTQYF | TGTGCCAGTAGTGGCTTCTTTGGCGGGGGGGTCACAGATACGCAGTATTTT
NA | TRBJ2-1 | NA | TRBV29-1 | CSARRTPDNEQFF | TGCAGCGCCCGCCGGACTCCCGACAATGAGCAGTTCTTC
NA | TRBJ1-2 | NA | TRBV2 | CASSEAQGRYTF | TGTGCCAGCAGTGAGGCCCAGGGACGGTACACCTTC
NA | TRBJ1-2 | NA | TRBV19 | CASTPGGEYGYTF | TGTGCCAGTACCCCGGGGGGGGAATATGGCTACACCTTC
TRBD1 | TRBJ1-2 | NA | TRBV5-4 | CASSPRDRGDFGYGYTF | TGTGCCAGCAGCCCCCGGGACAGGGGGGACTTTGGCTATGGCTACACCTTC
TRBD2 | TRBJ2-1 | NA | TRBV10-2 | CASSDPTSGVDNEQFF | TGCGCCAGCAGTGACCCGACTAGCGGGGTCGACAATGAGCAGTTCTTC
NA | TRBJ2-5 | NA | TRBV11-3 | CASSPGGGGGETQYF | TGTGCCAGCAGCCCTGGGGGCGGGGGAGGAGAGACCCAGTACTTC
NA | TRBJ1-1 | NA | TRBV6-5 | CASSYSSINTEAFF | TGTGCCAGCAGTTACTCTTCGATCAACACTGAAGCTTTCTTT
NA | TRBJ1-1 | NA | TRBV7-2 | CASSLAPLLVNTEAFF | TGTGCCAGCAGCTTAGCCCCGCTTTTGGTCAACACTGAAGCTTTCTTT
TRBD2 | TRBJ2-3 | NA | TRBV4-1 | CASSQGLAGLTSTDTQYF | TGCGCCAGCAGCCAAGGACTAGCGGGACTAACTAGCACAGATACGCAGTATTTT
NA | TRBJ1-2 | NA | TRBV2 | CASSAKQGNYGYTF | TGTGCCAGCAGTGCAAAGCAGGGGAACTATGGCTACACCTTC
NA | TRBJ1-4 | once | TRBV11-2 | CASSLVEGEKLFF | TGTGCCAGCAGCTTAGTGGAGGGTGAAAAACTGTTTTTT
NA | TRBJ1-1 | NA | TRBV28 | CASSSQLFQGREAFF | TGTGCCAGCAGTTCTCAACTCTTTCAGGGTAGGGAAGCTTTCTTT
TRBD1 | TRBJ1-1 | NA | TRBV5-6 | CASSFTTGGQAFF | TGTGCCAGCAGCTTTACGACAGGGGGCCAAGCTTTCTTT
NA | TRBJ1-1 | NA | TRBV19 | CASSTGGGAGEAFF | TGTGCCAGTAGTACGGGGGGTGGGGCCGGTGAAGCTTTCTTT
NA | TRBJ2-7 | NA | TRBV11-2 | CASSLEGLASEQYF | TGTGCCAGCAGCTTAGAGGGCCTCGCGTCCGAGCAGTACTTC
TRBD1 | TRBJ1-1 | NA | TRBV10-1 | CASSLDRDTEAFF | TGCGCCAGCAGTTTGGACAGGGACACTGAAGCTTTCTTT
NA | TRBJ1-2 | NA | TRBV24-1 | CATLENGYTF | TGTGCCACCCTGGAGAATGGCTACACCTTC
NA | TRBJ1-3 | NA | TRBV18 | CASSPRPNYAIYF | TGTGCCAGCTCACCCCGGCCCAACTACGCCATATATTTT
TRBD1 | TRBJ1-5 | once | TRBV5-3 | CARSLVSAGTELYSNQPQHF | TGTGCCAGAAGCTTGGTGTCTGCAGGGACAGAGCTTTATAGCAATCAGCCCCAGCATTTT
NA | TRBJ1-1 | once | TRBV11-2 | CASSSWAAAFF | TGTGCCAGCAGCTCCTGGGCAGCAGCTTTCTTT
TRBD1 | TRBJ1-2 | NA | TRBV5-6 | CASSLTGTANYGYTF | TGTGCCAGCAGCTTGACTGGGACAGCAAACTATGGCTACACCTTC
TRBD1 | TRBJ2-6 | NA | TRBV11-1 | CASSEGTALGANVLTF | TGTGCCAGCAGCGAGGGGACAGCCCTCGGGGCCAACGTCCTGACTTTC
NA | TRBJ1-4 | NA | TRBV7-8 | CASSLDSLNEKLFF | TGTGCCAGCAGCTTAGATAGTTTAAACGAAAAACTGTTTTTT